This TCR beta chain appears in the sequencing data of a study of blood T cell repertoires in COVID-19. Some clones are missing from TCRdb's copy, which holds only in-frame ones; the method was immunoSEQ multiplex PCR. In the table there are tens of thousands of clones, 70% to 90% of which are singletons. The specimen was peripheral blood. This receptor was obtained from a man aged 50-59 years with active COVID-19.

CDR3 loop: CASSLEGTSGRGEQFF. CDR3 in DNA: TGCGCCAGCAGCTTGGAAGGGACTAGCGGGAGGGGTGAGCAGTTCTTC. This chain joins TRBV5-1 and TRBJ2-1; 16 bases fit TRBD2. Germline assignment: CDR1 SGHRS and CDR2 YFSETQ. Losses at the gene ends were 0 bases for V and 9 bases for J; bases not matched to a gene: 3. The length of the CDR3 is 16 residues.